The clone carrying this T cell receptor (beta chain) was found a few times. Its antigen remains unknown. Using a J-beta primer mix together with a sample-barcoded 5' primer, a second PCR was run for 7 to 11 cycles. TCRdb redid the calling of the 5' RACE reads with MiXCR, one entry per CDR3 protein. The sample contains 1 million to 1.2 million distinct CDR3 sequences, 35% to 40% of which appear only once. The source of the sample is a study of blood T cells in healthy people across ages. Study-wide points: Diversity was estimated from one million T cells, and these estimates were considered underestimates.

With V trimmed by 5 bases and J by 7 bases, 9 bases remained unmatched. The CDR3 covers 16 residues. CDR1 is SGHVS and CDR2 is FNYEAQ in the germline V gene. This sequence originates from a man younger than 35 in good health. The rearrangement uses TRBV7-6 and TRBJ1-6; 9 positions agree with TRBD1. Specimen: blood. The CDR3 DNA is TGTGCCAGCAGCCTTAACAGGGGGCGCGAGAATTCACCCCTCCACTTT. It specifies CASSLNRGRENSPLHF.